This passage covers 15 T cell receptor beta chains from one sample sequenced in a study of shared clonotypes between healthy human individuals. TCRdb's copy holds only in-frame clones and misses some; the assay was immunoSEQ multiplex PCR. Of just over 2,000,000 clones in the sample, about 95% were seen once. Sequenced: naive CD4+ T cells sorted from blood. Indicated subset: CD45RA+ positively selected. The source of these receptors is a man between 18 and 35 years old in good health.

This rearrangement joins TRBV29-1 to TRBJ2-1; D might be TRBD2 (6 bases). This CDR3 comprises 11 residues. Per germline, CDR1 SQVTM and CDR2 ANQGSEA. The V gene lost 7 bases and the J gene lost 15 bases, with 19 bases spanning the gap. The CDR3 sequence: CSAPPWDSRFF. The CDR3 DNA follows: TGCAGCGCCCCCCCCTGGGACTCACGGTTCTTC.

This clone was seen only once. Other DNA variants within this sample encode the same CDR3. The J gene is TRBJ2-5, the V gene TRBV6-1; 10 nucleotides align to TRBD2. The CDR3 totals 16 residues. CDR1 is MNHNS and CDR2 is SASEGT in the germline V gene. The junction had 5 bases not matched to a gene; V was cut back by 0 bases and J by 4 bases. The CDR3 bases are TGTGCCAGCAGTGAAGCGCTTCTAGCGGGAGTAGAGACCCAGTACTTC. The encoded protein is CASSEALLAGVETQYF.

The CDR3 DNA is TGTGCCAGTAGTCAGGGGGCCACTGAAGCTTTCTTT. It translates to CASSQGATEAFF. The J gene is TRBJ1-1, the V gene TRBV19, with 8 bases identical to TRBD1. V shed 5 bases and J 4 bases; nucleotides not matched to a gene: 0. Germline CDR1 reads LNHDA; CDR2 reads SQIVND (reference sequence). The CDR3 length is 12 residues.

The chain joins TRBV14 to TRBJ2-7; TRBD1 aligns across 9 bases. The CDR3 sequence is 13 residues long. Germline CDR1 is SGHDN and CDR2 is FVKESK. V gave up 4 bases and J gave up 13 bases; unmatched junction bases: 11. CDR3 protein: CASSPQPGTGKYF. The CDR3 DNA follows: TGTGCCAGCAGCCCTCAGCCAGGGACAGGGAAATACTTC.

This chain connects TRBV6-6 to TRBJ2-4; the match to TRBD1 covers 11 bases. The V segment lost 6 bases and the J segment 2 bases; nucleotides outside the gene matches: 6. CDR1 is MNHNY and CDR2 is SVGAGI in the germline V gene (reference sequence). There are 16 residues in the CDR3. The CDR3: CASSPGQGASKNIQYF. The CDR3 DNA follows: TGTGCCAGCAGCCCCGGACAGGGGGCCTCCAAAAACATTCAGTACTTC.

The J gene is TRBJ2-7, the V gene TRBV15; D is unresolved. This CDR3 has 14 residues. The V gene lost 5 bases and the J gene lost 2 bases, with 13 bases spanning the gap. Germline CDR1 reads LNHNV; CDR2 reads YYDKDF (reference sequence). The CDR3 loop reads CATSGRSYPYEQYF. The CDR3, as DNA: TGTGCCACCAGCGGACGATCATACCCCTACGAGCAGTACTTC.

The V and J genes are TRBV28 and TRBJ2-2; D may match TRBD1 or TRBD2 (6 bases each). Per germline, CDR1 MDHEN and CDR2 SYDVKM. The CDR3 has 15 residues. V was pared by 6 bases and J by 0 bases, with 11 bases between. Here the CDR3 reads CASSTGAANTGELFF. The CDR3 coding sequence is TGTGCCAGCAGCACGGGGGCCGCGAACACCGGGGAGCTGTTTTTT.

This clone was observed once. The rearrangement joins TRBV14 to TRBJ1-1; the D gene is possibly TRBD1 (5 bases). Germline V gene lookup returns CDR1 SGHDN and CDR2 FVKESK. The V and J ends lost 0 bases and 0 bases respectively, with 11 bases between them. This CDR3 has 16 amino acids. CDR3 region: CASSQDFRGMNTEAFF. The CDR3 DNA is TGTGCCAGCAGCCAAGATTTTCGGGGCATGAACACTGAAGCTTTCTTT.

This chain links TRBV6-5 with TRBJ2-7; 7 positions agree with TRBD2. CDR1 MNHEY and CDR2 SVGAGI come from the germline V gene. The CDR3 consists of 14 residues. The V and J ends lost 2 bases and 2 bases, in that order; junction bases with no gene match: 3. The CDR3 loop reads CASSYTGGAYEQYF. Written as DNA, the CDR3 is TGTGCCAGCAGTTACACGGGGGGTGCCTACGAGCAGTACTTC.

The chain couples TRBV10-3 to TRBJ1-1; TRBD1 might be the D (5 bases). V was shortened by 0 bases and J by 1 base, with 6 bases between the two germline ends. This CDR3 spans 14 amino acids. Germline V lookup: CDR1 ENHRY, CDR2 SYGVKD. CDR3 coding DNA: TGTGCCATCAGTGAGTCGGACACGAACACTGAAGCTTTCTTT. This translates into CAISESDTNTEAFF.

On this clone itself: The sample holds other DNA sequences that translate to the same CDR3. This chain connects TRBV5-1 to TRBJ2-7, with 9 nucleotides matching TRBD1. CDR1 and CDR2 from the germline V gene are SGHRS and YFSETQ. The CDR3 has 14 residues. With V trimmed by 7 bases and J by 3 bases, 8 bases remained unmatched. CDR3 region: CASRTGQGNYEQYF. DNA of the CDR3: TGCGCCAGCCGAACTGGACAGGGGAACTACGAGCAGTACTTC.

CDR3: CASSSIGLAGPYNEQFF. The CDR3 DNA follows: TGTGCCAGCAGCTCCATCGGACTAGCGGGACCCTACAATGAGCAGTTCTTC. The gene calls are TRBV7-9 and TRBJ2-1, with 12 nucleotides matching TRBD2. V shed 4 bases, J shed 2 bases, and the junction held 6 bases outside the gene matches. Germline CDR1 SEHNR, CDR2 FQNEAQ (reference sequence). CDR3 length: 17 residues.

The J gene is TRBJ1-5, the V gene TRBV28, with unresolved D. This CDR3 has 18 residues. Trimming removed 5 bases from V and 1 base from J, with 21 bases in between. Germline V gene sequence: CDR1 MDHEN, CDR2 SYDVKM. The CDR3 reads CASSPSSPWDSSNQPQHF. The DNA of the CDR3 is TGTGCCAGCAGTCCCTCCTCCCCCTGGGATTCAAGCAATCAGCCCCAGCATTTT.

This clone was counted once. The rearrangement uses TRBV5-4 and TRBJ2-3; weak D call: TRBD2 (5 bases). Germline V gene data show CDR1 as SGHNT and CDR2 as YYREEE (reference sequence). The CDR3 runs 15 residues. V dropped 0 bases and J dropped 4 bases, with 12 bases sitting between them. DNA of the CDR3: TGTGCCAGCAGCTTGGCGCTAGCCGCGTCAGATACGCAGTATTTT. This gives the protein CASSLALAASDTQYF.

The gene calls are TRBV6-5 and TRBJ1-5; D is ambiguous. CDR1 and CDR2 (germline): MNHEY, SVGAGI. V shed 5 bases and J shed 1 base, with 6 bases lying between them. The CDR3 totals 13 residues. The CDR3 loop reads CASSPKSNQPQHF. The DNA for the CDR3 is TGTGCCAGCAGTCCTAAGAGCAATCAGCCCCAGCATTTT.